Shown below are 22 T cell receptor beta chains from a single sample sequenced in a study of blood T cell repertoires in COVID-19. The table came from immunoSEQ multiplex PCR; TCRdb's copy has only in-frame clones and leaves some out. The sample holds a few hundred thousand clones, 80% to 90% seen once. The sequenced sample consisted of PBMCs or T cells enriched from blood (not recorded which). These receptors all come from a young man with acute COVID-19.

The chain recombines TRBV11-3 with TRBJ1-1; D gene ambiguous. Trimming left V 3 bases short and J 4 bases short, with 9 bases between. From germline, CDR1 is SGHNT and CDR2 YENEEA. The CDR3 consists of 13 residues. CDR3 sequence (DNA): TGTGCCAGCAGCTTCGGGGTTGGCACTGAAGCTTTCTTT. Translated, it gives CASSFGVGTEAFF.

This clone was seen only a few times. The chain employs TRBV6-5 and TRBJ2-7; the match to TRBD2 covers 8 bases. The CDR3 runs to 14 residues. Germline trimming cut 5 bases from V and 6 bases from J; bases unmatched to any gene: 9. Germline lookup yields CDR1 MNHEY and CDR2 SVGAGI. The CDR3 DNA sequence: TGTGCCAGCAGTCAGAGCGGGGGCCGTCTCGAGCAGTACGTC. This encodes CASSQSGGRLEQYV.

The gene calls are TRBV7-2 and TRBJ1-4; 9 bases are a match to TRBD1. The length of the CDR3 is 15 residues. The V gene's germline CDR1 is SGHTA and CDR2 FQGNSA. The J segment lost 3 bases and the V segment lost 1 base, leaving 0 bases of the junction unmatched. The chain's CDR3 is CASSLGQGANEKLFF. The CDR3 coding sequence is TGTGCCAGCAGCTTAGGACAGGGGGCTAATGAAAAACTGTTTTTT. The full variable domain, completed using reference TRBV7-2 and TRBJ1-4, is GAGVSQSPSNKVTEKGKDVELRCDPISGHTALYWYRQSLGQGLEFLIYFQGNSAPDKSGLPSDRFSAERTGGSVSTLTIQRTQQEDSAVYLCASSLGQGANEKLFFGSGTQLSVL.

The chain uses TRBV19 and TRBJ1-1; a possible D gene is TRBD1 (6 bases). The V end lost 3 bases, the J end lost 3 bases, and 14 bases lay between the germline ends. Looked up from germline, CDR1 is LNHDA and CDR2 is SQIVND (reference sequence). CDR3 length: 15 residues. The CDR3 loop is CASSIGRGAYTEAFF. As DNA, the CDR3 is TGTGCCAGTAGTATTGGCCGGGGGGCCTACACTGAAGCTTTCTTT.

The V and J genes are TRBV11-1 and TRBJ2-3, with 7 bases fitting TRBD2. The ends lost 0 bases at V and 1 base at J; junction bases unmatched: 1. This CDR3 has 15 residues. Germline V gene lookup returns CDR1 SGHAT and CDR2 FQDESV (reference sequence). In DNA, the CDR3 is TGTGCCAGCAGCTTAGCGGGAGGGGGCACAGATACGCAGTATTTT. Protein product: CASSLAGGGTDTQYF.

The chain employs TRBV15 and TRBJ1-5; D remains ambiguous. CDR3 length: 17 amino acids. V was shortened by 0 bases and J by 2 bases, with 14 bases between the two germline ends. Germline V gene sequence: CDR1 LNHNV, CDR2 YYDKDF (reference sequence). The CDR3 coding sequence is TGTGCCACCAGCAGAGATCGGGTGGCCTACGGCAATCAGCCCCAGCATTTT. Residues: CATSRDRVAYGNQPQHF. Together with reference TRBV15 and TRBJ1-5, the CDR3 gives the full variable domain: DAMVIQNPRYQVTQFGKPVTLSCSQTLNHNVMYWYQQKSSQAPKLLFHYYDKDFNNEADTPDNFQSRRPNTSFCFLDIRSPGLGDTAMYLCATSRDRVAYGNQPQHFGDGTRLSIL.

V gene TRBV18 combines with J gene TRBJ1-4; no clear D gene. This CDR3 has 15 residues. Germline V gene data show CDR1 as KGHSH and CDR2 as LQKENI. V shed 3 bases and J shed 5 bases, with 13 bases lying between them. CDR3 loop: CASSPQRGQNEKLFF. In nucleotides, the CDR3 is TGTGCCAGCTCACCTCAACGAGGGCAAAATGAAAAACTGTTTTTT.

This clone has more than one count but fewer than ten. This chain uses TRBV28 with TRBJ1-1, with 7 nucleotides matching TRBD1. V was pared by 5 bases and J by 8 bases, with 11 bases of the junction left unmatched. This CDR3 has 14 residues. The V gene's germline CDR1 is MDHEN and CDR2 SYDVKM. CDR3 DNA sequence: TGTGCCAGCAGTCTTCGACAGGGCCCTAGGGAAGCTTTCTTT. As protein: CASSLRQGPREAFF.

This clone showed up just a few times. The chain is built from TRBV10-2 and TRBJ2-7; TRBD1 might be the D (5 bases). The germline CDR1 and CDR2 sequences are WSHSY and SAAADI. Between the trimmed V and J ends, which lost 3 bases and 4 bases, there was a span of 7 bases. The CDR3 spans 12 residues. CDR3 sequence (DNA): TGCGCCAGCAGTGAACGACAGTACGAGCAGTACGTC. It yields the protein CASSERQYEQYV.

The CDR3 DNA reads as TGCGCCAGCAGAGGGGGGGCAGCAACTAATGAAAAACTGTTTTTT. Its translation is CASRGGAATNEKLFF. This sequence joins TRBV10-2 and TRBJ1-4; D is perhaps TRBD1 (6 bases). Germline CDR1 WSHSY, CDR2 SAAADI. Trimming cost V 6 bases and J 0 bases, with 11 bases left between them. This CDR3 has 15 amino acids.

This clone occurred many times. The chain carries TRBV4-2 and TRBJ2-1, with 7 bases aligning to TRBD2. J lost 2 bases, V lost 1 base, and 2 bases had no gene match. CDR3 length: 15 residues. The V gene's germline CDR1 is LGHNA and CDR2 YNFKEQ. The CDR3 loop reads CASSQGREAYNEQFF. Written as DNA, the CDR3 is TGTGCCAGCAGCCAAGGCCGGGAGGCCTACAATGAGCAGTTCTTC.

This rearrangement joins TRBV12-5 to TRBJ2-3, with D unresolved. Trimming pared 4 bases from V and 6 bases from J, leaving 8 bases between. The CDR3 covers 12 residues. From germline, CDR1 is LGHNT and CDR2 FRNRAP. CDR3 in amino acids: CASGSWADTQYF. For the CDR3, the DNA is TGTGCTAGTGGTTCATGGGCCGATACGCAGTATTTT.

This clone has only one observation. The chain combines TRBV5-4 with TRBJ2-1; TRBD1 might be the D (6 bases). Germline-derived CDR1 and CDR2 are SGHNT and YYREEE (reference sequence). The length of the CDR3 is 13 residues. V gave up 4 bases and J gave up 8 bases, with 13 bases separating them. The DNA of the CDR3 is TGTGCCAGCAGCCCAGGGGCCCTTGATGAGCAGTTCTTC. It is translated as CASSPGALDEQFF. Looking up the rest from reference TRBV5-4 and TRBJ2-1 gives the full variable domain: ETGVTQSPTHLIKTRGQQVTLRCSSQSGHNTVSWYQQALGQGPQFIFQYYREEENGRGNFPPRFSGLQFPNYSSELNVNALELDDSALYLCASSPGALDEQFFGPGTRLTVL.

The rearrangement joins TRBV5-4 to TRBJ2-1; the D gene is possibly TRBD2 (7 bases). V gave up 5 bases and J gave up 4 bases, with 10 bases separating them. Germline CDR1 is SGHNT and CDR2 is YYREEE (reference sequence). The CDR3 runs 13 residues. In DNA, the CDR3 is TGTGCCAGCAGAGCGGGGACATACAATGAGCAGTTCTTC. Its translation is CASRAGTYNEQFF.

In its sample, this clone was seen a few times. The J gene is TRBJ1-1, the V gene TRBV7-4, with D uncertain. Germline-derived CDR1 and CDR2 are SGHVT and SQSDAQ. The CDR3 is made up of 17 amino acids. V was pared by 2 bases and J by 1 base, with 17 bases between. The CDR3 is CASSLKDLYEGNTEAFF. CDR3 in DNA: TGTGCCAGCAGCTTAAAGGACCTATACGAGGGGAACACTGAAGCTTTCTTT.

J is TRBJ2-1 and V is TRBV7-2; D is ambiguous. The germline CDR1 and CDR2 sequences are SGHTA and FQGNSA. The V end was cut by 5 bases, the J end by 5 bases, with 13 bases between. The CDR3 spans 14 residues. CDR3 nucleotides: TGTGCCAGCAGCCCCTCCCCGGCGGACAATGAGCAGTTCTTC. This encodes CASSPSPADNEQFF.

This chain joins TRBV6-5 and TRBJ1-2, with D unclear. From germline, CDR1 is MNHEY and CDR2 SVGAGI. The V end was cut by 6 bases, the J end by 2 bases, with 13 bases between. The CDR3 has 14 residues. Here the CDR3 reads CASRPSQRNYGYTF. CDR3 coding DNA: TGTGCCAGCAGACCATCCCAGAGGAACTATGGCTACACCTTC.

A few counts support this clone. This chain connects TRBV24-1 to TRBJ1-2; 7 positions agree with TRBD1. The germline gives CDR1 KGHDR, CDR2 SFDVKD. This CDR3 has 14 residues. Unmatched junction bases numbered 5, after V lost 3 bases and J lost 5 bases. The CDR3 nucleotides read TGTGCCACCAGTGATGCTAAGGGGGCTTATGGCTACACCTTC. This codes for CATSDAKGAYGYTF.

Here the CDR3 reads CASSSGGGGWYGYTF. CDR3 DNA sequence: TGTGCCAGCAGCTCAGGGGGAGGAGGCTGGTATGGCTACACCTTC. This rearrangement joins TRBV7-2 to TRBJ1-2; 7 nucleotides agree with TRBD1. The CDR3 is 15 residues long. J was trimmed by 5 bases and V by 4 bases; bases with no gene match: 10. CDR1 is SGHTA and CDR2 is FQGNSA in the germline V gene.

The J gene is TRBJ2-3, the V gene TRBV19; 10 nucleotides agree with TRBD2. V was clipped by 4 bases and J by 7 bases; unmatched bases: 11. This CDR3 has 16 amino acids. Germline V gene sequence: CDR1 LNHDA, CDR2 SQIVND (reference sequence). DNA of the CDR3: TGTGCCAGTAGTACCGGGACTAGCGTTACCGTAAATACGCAGTATTTT. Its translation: CASSTGTSVTVNTQYF.

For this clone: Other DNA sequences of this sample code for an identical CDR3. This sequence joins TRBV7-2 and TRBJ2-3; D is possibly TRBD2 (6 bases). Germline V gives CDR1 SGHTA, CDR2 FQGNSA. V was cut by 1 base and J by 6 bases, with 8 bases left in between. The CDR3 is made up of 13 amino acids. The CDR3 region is CASSLDRGDTQYF. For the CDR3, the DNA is TGTGCCAGCAGCTTAGACCGGGGGGATACGCAGTATTTT. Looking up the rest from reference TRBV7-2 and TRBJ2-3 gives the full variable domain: GAGVSQSPSNKVTEKGKDVELRCDPISGHTALYWYRQSLGQGLEFLIYFQGNSAPDKSGLPSDRFSAERTGGSVSTLTIQRTQQEDSAVYLCASSLDRGDTQYFGPGTRLTVL.

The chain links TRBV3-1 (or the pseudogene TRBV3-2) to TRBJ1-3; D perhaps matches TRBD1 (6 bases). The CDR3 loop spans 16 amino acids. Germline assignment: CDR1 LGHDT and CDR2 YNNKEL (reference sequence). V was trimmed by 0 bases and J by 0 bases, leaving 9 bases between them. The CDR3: CASSQDWGHSGNTIYF. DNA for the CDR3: TGTGCCAGCAGCCAAGATTGGGGGCACTCTGGAAACACCATATATTTT.